The TCR beta chain under discussion was sequenced for a study of control samples from healthy donors and cancer patients. The CDR3 totals 13 residues. V lost 1 base, J lost 3 bases, and 4 bases lay in between. Germline loops: CDR1 SGHDT, CDR2 YYEEEE. TCRdb keeps only in-frame clones here, not all; method: immunoSEQ multiplex PCR. The sample holds about 92,000 clones, roughly 82% seen once. This clone turned up a few times. Sequences were obtained from blood. The TCR originated in a woman aged 55-69 years in good health. The rearrangement uses TRBV5-6 and TRBJ1-4; D call uncertain. The CDR3 spells CASSLSPNEKLFF. The DNA of the CDR3 is TGTGCCAGCAGCTTGTCCCCTAATGAAAAACTGTTTTTT.